Below, one T cell receptor beta chain is given with its context. Its cognate antigen is unknown. The method was immunoSEQ multiplex PCR; TCRdb's version includes in-frame clones alone and lacks a portion of them. The table records around 250,000 clones, 70% of them present only once. This entry is derived from a study of cytotoxic CD8 clonotypes in ibrutinib-treated CLL. The overall study: Of the patients, eleven to twelve were relapsed/refractory, roughly 16 treatment-naive and around 17 IGHV unmutated.

V lost 3 bases and J 7 bases, leaving 12 bases between the germline ends. The germline V gene encodes CDR1 SNHLY and CDR2 FYNNEI. The CDR3 length is 13 residues. General study points: Shared public clonotypes were rare, and on treatment they either got smaller or stayed the same. Clonality was elevated at ibrutinib response and had returned toward baseline at progression.

The chain combines TRBV2 with TRBJ1-1, with D hard to call. The TCR was taken from a human donor with chronic lymphocytic leukemia. This specimen was PBMCs, taken after 24 months of ibrutinib treatment. The chain's CDR3 is CASSDQLEREAFF. CDR3 sequence (DNA): TGTGCCAGCAGTGATCAGTTAGAGCGTGAAGCTTTCTTT.